This T cell receptor beta chain was captured in a study of shared T cell receptors in the human thymus. V was clipped by 4 bases and J by 1 base; unmatched bases: 7. The length of the CDR3 is 16 residues. CDR1 and CDR2 (germline): MGHRA, YSYEKL. Only in-frame clones appear in the TCRdb table, and some are missing; sequencing was by immunoSEQ multiplex PCR. The sample has some 760,000 clones, roughly 85% seen once. These data were also filed under a second study, of human thymus T cells. That publication notes: Thymic samples were excised during corrective heart operations.

The genes are TRBV4-1 and TRBJ1-1, with TRBD1 identical over 9 bases. The source material was thymocytes. The source of this sequence is a girl in the first two years of life with a congenital heart defect. The CDR3 sequence is CASSPMGQGENTEAFF. The CDR3 coding sequence is TGCGCCAGCAGCCCGATGGGACAGGGCGAGAACACTGAAGCTTTCTTT.